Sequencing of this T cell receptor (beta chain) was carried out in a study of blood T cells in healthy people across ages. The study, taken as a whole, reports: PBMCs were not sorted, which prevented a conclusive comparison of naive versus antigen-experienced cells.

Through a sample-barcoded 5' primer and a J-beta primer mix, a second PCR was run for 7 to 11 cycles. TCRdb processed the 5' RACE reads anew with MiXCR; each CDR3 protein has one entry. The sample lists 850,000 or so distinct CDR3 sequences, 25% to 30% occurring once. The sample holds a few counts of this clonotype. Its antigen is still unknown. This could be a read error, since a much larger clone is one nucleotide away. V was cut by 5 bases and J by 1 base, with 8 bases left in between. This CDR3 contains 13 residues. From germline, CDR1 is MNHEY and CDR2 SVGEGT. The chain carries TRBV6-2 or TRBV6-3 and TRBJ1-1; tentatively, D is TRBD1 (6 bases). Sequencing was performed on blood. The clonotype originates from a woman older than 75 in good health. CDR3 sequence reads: CASSMTGNTEAFF. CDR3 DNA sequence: TGTGCCAGCAGTATGACAGGGAACACTGAAGCTTTCTTT.